The sequence of this T cell receptor (beta chain) was determined in a study of T cells in Graves' hyperthyroidism and ophthalmopathy. This clonotype appeared many times. Its antigen remains unidentified. Germline CDR1 and CDR2: MNHEY and SVGEGT. The CDR3 loop spans 12 amino acids. V dropped 4 bases and J dropped 7; count of bases not matched to a gene: 1. General study results and limits: Separating ophthalmopathy from stable hyperthyroidism was achieved by a 13 V-J model. A median approximately 6.5 months before onset, the model predicted ophthalmopathy.

Amplification of TCR beta CDR3 regions used RNA as the template. First-round RT-PCR of the TCR CDR3 relied on the HTBI primer set. In TCRdb, the multiplex PCR reads were re-called with MiXCR into one record per CDR3 protein. Here the sample spans around 520,000 distinct CDR3 sequences, around 24% being singletons. The chain is built from TRBV6-2 or TRBV6-3 and TRBJ1-5; 7 positions agree with TRBD1. This TCR was sampled from a woman aged 25 to 39 with Graves' ophthalmopathy. Specimen: blood. CDR3 protein: CASSSRGQPQHF. Here the CDR3 DNA reads TGTGCCAGCAGTTCCAGGGGGCAGCCCCAGCATTTT.